A selection of T cell receptor beta chains follows, all from one sample in a study of blood T cells in healthy people across ages. Each CDR3 protein is one row after TCRdb ran MiXCR on the 5' RACE reads. The sample holds 550,000 to 650,000 distinct CDR3 sequences, about 30% seen once. The source material was blood. Source of these receptors: an elderly woman in good health. Each CDR3 is given with its conserved first and last residue.

TRBJ2-1,TRBV3-1,CASSPKRGAYNEQFF
TRBJ2-7,TRBV7-2,CASSLGKGAYEQYF
TRBJ2-5,TRBV27,CASSFGGAQETQYF
TRBJ2-1,TRBV7-2,CASSFAGRGGVEQFF
TRBJ1-4,TRBV6-1,CASSESWTGVEKLFF
TRBJ2-1,TRBV14,CASSQIVGGGAGEQFF
TRBJ2-1,TRBV7-2,CASSSALAGRYNEQFF
TRBJ1-5,TRBV5-1,CASSLTGDHQPQHF
TRBJ2-1,TRBV19,CASSPLAGGAYNEQFF
TRBJ1-2,TRBV4-3,CASSETGSANYGYTF
TRBJ2-6,TRBV9,CASSGSRGATILSGANVLTF
TRBJ1-6,TRBV7-2,CASTPGPGMNSPLHF
TRBJ2-3,TRBV7-2,CASSLSGGARDTQYF
TRBJ2-7,TRBV5-1,CASSLDPYNEQYF
TRBJ2-3,TRBV11-3,CASSRRGGSTDTQYF
TRBJ2-5,TRBV9,CASSVAGRAQETRFF
TRBJ1-5,TRBV24-1,CATSEFGDNQPQHF
TRBJ2-1,TRBV7-3,CASSLGTSPFREQFF
TRBJ1-3,TRBV3-1,CASSQDRAGSTIYF
TRBJ1-2,TRBV3-1,CASTPARGSYGYTF